This T cell receptor beta chain was identified in a study of blood T cells in healthy people across ages. Regarding the study as a whole: Estimates based on one million T cells were treated as lower bounds.

Comments on this clonotype: Its target is not known.

It was approximately 10 milliliters of peripheral blood that were drawn from each donor. There are 15 residues in the CDR3. Germline-derived CDR1 and CDR2 are SNHLY and FYNNEI. The trim removed 6 bases at V and 3 bases at J, leaving 7 bases unmatched. Together with a sample-barcoded 5' primer, a J-beta primer mix was included in a second PCR lasting about 6 to 11 cycles. TCRdb redid the calling of the 5' RACE reads with MiXCR, one entry per CDR3 protein. The sample lists roughly 1.7 million distinct CDR3 sequences; 30% to 35% were seen once. The J gene is TRBJ2-4, the V gene TRBV2, with 8 bases fitting TRBD1. Sample: blood. The TCR comes from a woman younger than 45 in good health. CDR3 DNA sequence: TGTGCCAGCAGAATGACAGGGGTCCTCAAAAACATTCAGTACTTC. Protein: CASRMTGVLKNIQYF.